This T cell receptor (beta chain) emerged from a study of T cells after yellow fever vaccination (dated by TCRdb to about 2019). For the study in its entirety: The SMART-Seq v4 Ultra Low Input RNA kit was used to prepare libraries from fractions with low cell numbers. To follow T-cell clones before and after both primary and booster YFV17D yellow fever vaccination, bulk TCR alpha and beta repertoires underwent longitudinal sequencing. Two healthy male donors made up the cohort, one aged 18 to 29 years and the other aged 30 to 40 years. Blood was drawn at multiple timepoints before and after primary and secondary immunization, with bulk PBMC replicates and cell subsets isolated. General findings and caveats noted by the study authors: FACS-sorted repertoires could contain abundant contaminating clonotypes from the bulk population, so computational filtering was required. A small share of clonotypes occurred in both CD4 and CD8 compartments, likely arising from convergent recombination. Only two donors were included in the study, so the extent to which the findings can be generalized is limited. Most clones expanded after primary vaccination (about 96% of CD4 and about 85% of CD8) were re-detected after the booster, suggesting that broad memory maintenance occurred. The secondary T-cell response was weaker than the primary response but faster, peaking on day 5 instead of day 15.

Synthesis of TCR cDNA relied on 5'RACE template switching, a step that introduced a universal primer site along with unique molecular identifiers. Priming of cDNA synthesis was performed from both the TCR alpha and TCR beta constant segments. Library amplification used two PCR steps, and the second PCR step added sample barcodes and sequencing adapters. Sequencing of libraries was performed on Illumina HiSeq 2500 (2x100 bp) or NovaSeq (2x150 bp). In the authors' own workflow: MIGEC was used to demultiplex reads and collapse the reads into UMI consensus sequences, and MiXCR was used for V(D)J alignment. Vaccine-responding clonotypes were identified with edgeR using replicate PBMC samples, with FDR below 0.01 and a log2 fold change above 5 up to day 15 being required. Bulk clonotypes were assigned CD4 or CD8 identity according to which sequenced CD4 or CD8 repertoire held them at higher abundance. TCRdb reanalyzed the raw reads on its own, using fastp at Q25 for trimming and MiXCR for clone calling, and kept in-frame beta chains. CDR3 protein duplicates are merged, each entry listing the most common genes and DNA. The V and J calls and clone size are TCRdb's, not the authors'. In all, the sample holds approximately 580,000 distinct CDR3 sequences, and less than 20% of those were seen once. Together, the top ten hold approximately 15% of the sample.

From its cysteine to its phenylalanine, the CDR3 spans 13 amino acids. CDR3 DNA is the only sequence kept; it has 39 bases, read in frame from the first base. Germline trimming: 6 bases from V, 7 bases from J; junction bases outside gene matches: 6. This specimen's treatment or condition label, per the study, means: live attenuated yellow fever vaccine strain. At each blood-draw timepoint, two biological replicates of bulk PBMCs were obtained. A standard Ficoll-Paque protocol was used to isolate PBMCs from peripheral blood. RNA was extracted with TriZol from bulk PBMCs, CD4 and CD8 fractions, and dextramer-positive and dextramer-negative fractions. This clonotype was counted a few times. No cognate antigen has been identified for it. Per-base quality was not reported, and no clone a single base away is much larger than it.

The sequences come from PBMCs, collected less than 6 days after the first yellow fever vaccination. Rearrangement joined TRBV12-3 or TRBV12-4 to TRBJ2-1, and 7 junctional nucleotides match TRBD2. The TCR was taken from a man between 18 and 29 years old who received the YFV17D yellow fever vaccine. The CDR3 protein is CASRPGLLNEQFF. In nucleotide form, the sequence is TGTGCCAGCAGACCGGGACTATTAAATGAGCAGTTCTTC.